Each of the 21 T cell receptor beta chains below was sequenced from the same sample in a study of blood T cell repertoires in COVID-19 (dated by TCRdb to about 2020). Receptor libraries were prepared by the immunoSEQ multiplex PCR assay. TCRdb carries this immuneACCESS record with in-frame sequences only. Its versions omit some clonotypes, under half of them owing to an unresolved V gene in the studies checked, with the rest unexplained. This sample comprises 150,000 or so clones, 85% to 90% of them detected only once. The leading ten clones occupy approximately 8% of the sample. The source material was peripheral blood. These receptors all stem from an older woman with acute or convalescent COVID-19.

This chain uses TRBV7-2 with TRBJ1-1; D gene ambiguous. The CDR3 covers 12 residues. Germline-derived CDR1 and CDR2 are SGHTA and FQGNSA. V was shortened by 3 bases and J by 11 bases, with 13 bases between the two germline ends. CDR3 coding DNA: TGTGCCAGCAGCTTGAGCTTACGAGGGGCTTTCTTT. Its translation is CASSLSLRGAFF.

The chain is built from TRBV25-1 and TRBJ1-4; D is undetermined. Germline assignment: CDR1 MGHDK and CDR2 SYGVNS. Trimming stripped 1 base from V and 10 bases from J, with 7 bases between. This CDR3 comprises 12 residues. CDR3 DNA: TGTGCCAGCAGTGAATTCGCCGGAAAACTGTTTTTT. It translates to CASSEFAGKLFF.

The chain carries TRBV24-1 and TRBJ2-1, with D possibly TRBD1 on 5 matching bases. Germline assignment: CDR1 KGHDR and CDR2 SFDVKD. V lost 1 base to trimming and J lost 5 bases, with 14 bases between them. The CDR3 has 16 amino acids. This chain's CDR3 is CATSDFAPTEDNEQFF. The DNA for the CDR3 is TGTGCCACCAGTGATTTTGCCCCGACAGAGGACAATGAGCAGTTCTTC.

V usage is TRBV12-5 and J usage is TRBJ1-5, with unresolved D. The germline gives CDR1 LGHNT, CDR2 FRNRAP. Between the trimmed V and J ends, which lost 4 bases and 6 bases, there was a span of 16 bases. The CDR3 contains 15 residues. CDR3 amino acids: CASGSRRNQLQPQHF. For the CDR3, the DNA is TGTGCTAGTGGTTCTCGCAGGAATCAGCTTCAGCCCCAGCATTTT.

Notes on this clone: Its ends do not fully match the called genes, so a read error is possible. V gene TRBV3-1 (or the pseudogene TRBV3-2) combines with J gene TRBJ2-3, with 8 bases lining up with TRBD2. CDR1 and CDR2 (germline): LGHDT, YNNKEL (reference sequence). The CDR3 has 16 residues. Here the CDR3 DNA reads TGTGCCAGCAGCCTCCGGGGGGGCATGGTTACAGGTACGCAGTATTTT. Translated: CASSLRGGMVTGTQYF.

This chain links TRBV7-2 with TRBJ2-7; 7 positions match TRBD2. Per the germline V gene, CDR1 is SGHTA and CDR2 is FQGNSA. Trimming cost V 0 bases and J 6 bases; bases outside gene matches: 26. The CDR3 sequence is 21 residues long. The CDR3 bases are TGTGCCAGCAGCTTAGCTCGAAGGATTCCGGCAGGAAAAACCCCGGGAGGCGAGCAGTACTTC. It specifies CASSLARRIPAGKTPGGEQYF.

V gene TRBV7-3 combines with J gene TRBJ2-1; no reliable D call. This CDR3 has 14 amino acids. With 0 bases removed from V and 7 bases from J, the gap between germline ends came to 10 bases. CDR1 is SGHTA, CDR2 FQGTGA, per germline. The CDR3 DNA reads TGTGCCAGCAGCTTAACGTTATGGCAGAATGAGCAGTTCTTC. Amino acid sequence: CASSLTLWQNEQFF.

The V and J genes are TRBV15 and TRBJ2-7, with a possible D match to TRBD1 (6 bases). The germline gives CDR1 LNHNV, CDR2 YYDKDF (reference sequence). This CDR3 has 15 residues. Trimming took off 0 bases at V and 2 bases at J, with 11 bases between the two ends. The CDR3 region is CATSRDRAGAYEQYF. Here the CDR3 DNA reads TGTGCCACCAGCAGAGATCGAGCAGGGGCCTACGAGCAGTACTTC. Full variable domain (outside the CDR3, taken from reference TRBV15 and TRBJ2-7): DAMVIQNPRYQVTQFGKPVTLSCSQTLNHNVMYWYQQKSSQAPKLLFHYYDKDFNNEADTPDNFQSRRPNTSFCFLDIRSPGLGDTAMYLCATSRDRAGAYEQYFGPGTRLTVT.

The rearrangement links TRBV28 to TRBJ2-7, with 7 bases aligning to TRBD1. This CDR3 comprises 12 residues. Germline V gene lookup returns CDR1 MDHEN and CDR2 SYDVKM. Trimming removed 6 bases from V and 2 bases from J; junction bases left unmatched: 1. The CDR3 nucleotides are TGTGCCAGCAGGACAGGGCCCTACGAGCAGTACTTC. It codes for CASRTGPYEQYF. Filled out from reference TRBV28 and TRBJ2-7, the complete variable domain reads DVKVTQSSRYLVKRTGEKVFLECVQDMDHENMFWYRQDPGLGLRLIYFSYDVKMKEKGDIPEGYSVSREKKERFSLILESASTNQTSMYLCASRTGPYEQYFGPGTRLTVT.

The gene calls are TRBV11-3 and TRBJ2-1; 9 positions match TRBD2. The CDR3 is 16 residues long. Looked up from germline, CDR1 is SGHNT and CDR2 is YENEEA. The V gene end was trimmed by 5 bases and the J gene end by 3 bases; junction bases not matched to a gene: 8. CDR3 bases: TGTGCCAGCAGCACCGTAGCGGGGGCCATCTACAATGAGCAGTTCTTC. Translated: CASSTVAGAIYNEQFF.

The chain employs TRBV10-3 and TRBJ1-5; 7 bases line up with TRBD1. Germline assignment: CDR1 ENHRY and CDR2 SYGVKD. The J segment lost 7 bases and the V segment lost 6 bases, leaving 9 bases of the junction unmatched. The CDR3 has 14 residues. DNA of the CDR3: TGTGCCATCAGACCCACAGGGGCGGGCCAGCCCCAGCATTTT. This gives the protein CAIRPTGAGQPQHF.

The CDR3 DNA reads as TGTGCCAGCAGTTTGACCGGGGGGGGCCTCGTGTTTTTT. Its translation is CASSLTGGGLVFF. The V gene is TRBV28, the J gene TRBJ1-4; a weak D match, TRBD1 (6 bases). The CDR3 sequence is 13 residues long. Looked up from germline, CDR1 is MDHEN and CDR2 is SYDVKM. The V and J ends lost 3 bases and 15 bases respectively, with 17 bases between them.

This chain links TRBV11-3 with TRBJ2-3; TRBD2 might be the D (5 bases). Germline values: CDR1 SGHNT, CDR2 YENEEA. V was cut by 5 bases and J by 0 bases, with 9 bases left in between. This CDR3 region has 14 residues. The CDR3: CASSQRTSTDTQYF. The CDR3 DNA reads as TGTGCCAGCAGCCAGAGGACTAGCACAGATACGCAGTATTTT.

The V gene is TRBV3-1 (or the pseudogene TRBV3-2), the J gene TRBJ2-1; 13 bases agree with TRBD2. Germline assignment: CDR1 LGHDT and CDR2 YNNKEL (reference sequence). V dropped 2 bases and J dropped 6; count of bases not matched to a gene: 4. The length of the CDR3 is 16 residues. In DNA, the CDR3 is TGTGCCAGCAGCCAACTAACTAGCGGGGGGGTCAATGAGCAGTTCTTC. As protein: CASSQLTSGGVNEQFF.

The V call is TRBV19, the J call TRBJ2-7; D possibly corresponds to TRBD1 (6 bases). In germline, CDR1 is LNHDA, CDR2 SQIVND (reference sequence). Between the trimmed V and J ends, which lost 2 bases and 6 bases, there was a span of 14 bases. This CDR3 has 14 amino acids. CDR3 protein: CASSINIQGFEQYF. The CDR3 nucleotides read TGTGCCAGTAGTATAAACATCCAGGGGTTCGAGCAGTACTTC.

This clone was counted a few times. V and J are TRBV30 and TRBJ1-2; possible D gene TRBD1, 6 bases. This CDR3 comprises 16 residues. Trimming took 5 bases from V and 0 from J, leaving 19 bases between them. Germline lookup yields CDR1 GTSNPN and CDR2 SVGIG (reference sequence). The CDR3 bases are TGTGCCTGGGAAGGGGGGGACCCTACCCCTAACTATGGCTACACCTTC. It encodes CAWEGGDPTPNYGYTF.

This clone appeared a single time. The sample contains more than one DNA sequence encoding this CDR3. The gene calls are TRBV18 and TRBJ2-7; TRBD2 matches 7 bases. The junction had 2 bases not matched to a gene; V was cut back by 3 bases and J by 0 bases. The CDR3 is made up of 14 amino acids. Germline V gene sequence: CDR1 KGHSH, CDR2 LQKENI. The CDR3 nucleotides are TGTGCCAGCTCACCGCGGGGGAGCTCCTACGAGCAGTACTTC. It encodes CASSPRGSSYEQYF.

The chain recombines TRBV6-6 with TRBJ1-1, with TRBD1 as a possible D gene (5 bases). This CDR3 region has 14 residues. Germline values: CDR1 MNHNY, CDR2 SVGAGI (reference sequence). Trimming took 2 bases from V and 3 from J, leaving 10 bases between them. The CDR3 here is CASSYAGSHTEAFF. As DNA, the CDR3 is TGTGCCAGCAGTTACGCAGGGTCGCACACTGAAGCTTTCTTT.

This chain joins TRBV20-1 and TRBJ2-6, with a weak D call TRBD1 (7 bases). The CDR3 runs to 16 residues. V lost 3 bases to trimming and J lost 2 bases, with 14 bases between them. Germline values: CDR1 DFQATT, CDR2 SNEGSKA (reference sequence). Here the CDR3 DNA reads TGCAGTGCTAGTAATCAGGGGGGCACTGGGGCCAACGTCCTGACTTTC. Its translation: CSASNQGGTGANVLTF.

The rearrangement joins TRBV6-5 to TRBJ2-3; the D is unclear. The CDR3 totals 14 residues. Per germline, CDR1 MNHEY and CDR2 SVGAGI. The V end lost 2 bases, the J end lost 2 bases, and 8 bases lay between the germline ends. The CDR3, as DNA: TGTGCCAGCAGTTACCTGTCCTCCACAGATACGCAGTATTTT. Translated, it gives CASSYLSSTDTQYF.

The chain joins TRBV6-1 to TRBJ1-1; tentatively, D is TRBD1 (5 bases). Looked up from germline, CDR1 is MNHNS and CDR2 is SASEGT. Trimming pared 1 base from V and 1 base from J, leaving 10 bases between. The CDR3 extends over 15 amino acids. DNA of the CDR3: TGTGCCAGCAGTGAAGTATGGGGGGGGAACACTGAAGCTTTCTTT. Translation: CASSEVWGGNTEAFF.